The clone carrying this TCR beta chain was counted a few times. The entry originates in a study of T cells after yellow fever vaccination. This CDR3 is 13 amino acids long. Trimming removed 6 bases from V and 0 bases from J, with 5 bases in between. Germline V gene lookup returns CDR1 SGHTA and CDR2 FQGNSA. TCRdb itself ran the 5' RACE reads through MiXCR, one entry per CDR3 protein. The table includes about 580,000 distinct CDR3 sequences, 17% detected once. The clonotype originates from a man aged 18 to 30 who received the YFV17D yellow fever vaccine. The sequencing used PBMCs, collected 5 to 6 days after the first yellow fever vaccination. The gene calls are TRBV7-2 and TRBJ2-2; D is unresolved. CDR3 loop: CASRATNTGELFF. CDR3 coding DNA: TGTGCCAGCAGGGCGACGAACACCGGGGAGCTGTTTTTT.